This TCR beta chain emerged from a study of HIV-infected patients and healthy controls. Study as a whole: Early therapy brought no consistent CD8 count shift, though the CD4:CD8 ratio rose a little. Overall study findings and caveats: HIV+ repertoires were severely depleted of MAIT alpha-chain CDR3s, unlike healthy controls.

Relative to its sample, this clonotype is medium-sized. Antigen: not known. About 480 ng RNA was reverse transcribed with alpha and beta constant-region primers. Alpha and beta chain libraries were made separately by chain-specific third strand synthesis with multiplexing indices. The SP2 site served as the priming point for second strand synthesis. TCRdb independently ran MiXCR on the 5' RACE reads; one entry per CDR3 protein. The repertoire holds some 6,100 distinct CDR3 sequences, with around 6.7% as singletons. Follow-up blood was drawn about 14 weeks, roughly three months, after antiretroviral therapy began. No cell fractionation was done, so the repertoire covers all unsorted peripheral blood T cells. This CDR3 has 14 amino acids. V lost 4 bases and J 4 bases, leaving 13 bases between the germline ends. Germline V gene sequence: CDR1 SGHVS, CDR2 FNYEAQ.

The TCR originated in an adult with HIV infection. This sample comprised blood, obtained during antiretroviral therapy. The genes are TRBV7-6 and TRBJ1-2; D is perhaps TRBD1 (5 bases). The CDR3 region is CASSSPGRGYGYTF. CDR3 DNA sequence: TGTGCCAGCAGCTCACCGGGACGGGGCTATGGCTACACCTTC. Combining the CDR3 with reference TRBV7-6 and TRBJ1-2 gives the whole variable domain GAGVSQSPRYKVTKRGQDVALRCDPISGHVSLYWYRQALGQGPEFLTYFNYEAQQDKSGLPNDRFSAERPEGSISTLTIQRTEQRDSAMYRCASSSPGRGYGYTFGSGTRLTVV.